This T cell receptor beta chain was captured in a study of tumor-infiltrating lymphocytes in primary liver carcinoma. Study as a whole: Samples gave roughly 3.65 to 8 million productive TCRbeta reads, similar across tissue types. Study-wide results and caveats: Just around 7-25% of top clones spanned all five tumor regions.

The germline V gene has CDR1 WNHNN and CDR2 SYGVQD (reference sequence). The length of the CDR3 is 13 residues. DNA and RNA were both co-extracted from approximately 20-30 mg of bulk tissue that had not been sorted. Collection of samples drew on five separate regions of each tumor. TCR beta cDNA was reverse-transcribed from roughly 520 ng of total RNA. The reaction used a constant-region primer and ProtoScript II reverse transcriptase. Employing slightly modified ARM-PCR, three nested multiplex PCR rounds were run, and these gave rise to the TCR beta libraries. TRBV1-TRBV30 forward primers paired with a C-beta reverse primer were used in the first two PCR rounds, which ran roughly 9 cycles each. One entry per CDR3 protein results from TCRdb running MiXCR on the multiplex PCR reads. The sample yields about 29,000 distinct CDR3 sequences, less than 80% seen once. Turning to this clonotype: The target antigen is unknown. One end of the junction does not line up with germline, which may come from a read error.

The sample was liver tumor tissue from sampling region 5. Subset indicated: tumor region T5, tumor centre. V gene TRBV10-1 combines with J gene TRBJ2-1; D is unresolved. The receptor was isolated from a man aged 40-49 years with primary liver carcinoma and hepatitis B virus infection. CDR3 region: CASNELRSNGQFF. The CDR3 bases are TGCGCCAGCAATGAATTGAGGAGCAATGGGCAGTTCTTC.